The rows below give T cell receptor beta chains drawn from one sample of a study of T cell changes during pregnancy in multiple sclerosis. The protocol was immunoSEQ multiplex PCR, while the TCRdb copy is restricted to in-frame clones and leaves out a portion. In the table there are roughly 32,000 clones, roughly 90% of which are singletons. Sequencing used CD4+ T cells from peripheral blood mononuclear cells, obtained in the second trimester of pregnancy. These receptors originate from a female donor in good health, enrolled as a control in a pregnancy study. CDR3s leave out the opening cysteine and the closing phenylalanine or tryptophan. The order of the fields is J gene, clone size, V gene, CDR3 protein. Clone sizes are given selectively: once, few, many, or a class where the clone is expanded.

TRBJ2-2,once,TRBV19,ASRPTSTGGTGELF
TRBJ1-1,-,TRBV2,ASSEAPGQVQRGAF
TRBJ2-6,-,TRBV5-1,ASSTLAGGASGANVLT
TRBJ2-7,-,TRBV7-9,ASRPGTGGFGEAYEQY
TRBJ2-7,-,TRBV29-1,SGIWSASGTTAFYEQY
TRBJ1-2,once,TRBV7-9,ASSSGGGYT
TRBJ2-7,-,TRBV25-1,ARRDSAASSYEQY
TRBJ2-5,-,TRBV4-3,ASSHPNGRGDYQETQY
TRBJ1-1,-,TRBV30,AWSPGTGNTEAF
TRBJ2-1,-,TRBV18,ASSAPSQDEQF
TRBJ2-7,-,TRBV27,ASSRTGGSYEQY
TRBJ1-5,-,TRBV18,ASSPPAGGFNQPQH
TRBJ1-2,once,TRBV30,AWSVQGTNGYT
TRBJ2-7,-,TRBV2,ASSELAGVGEQY
TRBJ2-7,-,TRBV9,ASSAGQGSSYEQY
TRBJ1-5,-,TRBV5-4,ASSLGGESDQPQH
TRBJ2-7,-,TRBV5-1,ASGLGGSSPGYEQY
TRBJ2-1,-,TRBV16,ASSQDREQF
TRBJ1-3,-,TRBV10-3,ATAFPTGSGNTIY
TRBJ1-1,-,TRBV7-6,ASSLDLGDDTEAF
TRBJ2-7,-,TRBV19,ASSRARTVYEQY
TRBJ1-2,-,TRBV5-1,ASSLALGRANYGYT
TRBJ2-1,-,TRBV9,ASSVSGGVWNEQF
TRBJ2-1,-,TRBV4-2,ASSHVGQGNEQF
TRBJ1-6,-,TRBV19,ASSMGRGPDPLH
TRBJ2-3,-,TRBV7-2,ASSLTTSGGATDTQY
TRBJ1-2,-,TRBV6-5,ASSYSTGVPTYGYT
TRBJ1-1,-,TRBV19,ASSIVAGGTEAF
TRBJ1-3,-,TRBV2,ASSSWTGGNTIY
TRBJ2-7,-,TRBV20-1,SASGENEQY
TRBJ2-1,-,TRBV2,ASRGEAGAYNEQF
TRBJ1-2,-,TRBV14,ASSQSSAAYGYT
TRBJ2-7,-,TRBV6-5,ASSFRSPPYEQY
TRBJ1-1,-,TRBV6-1,ASSGPREAF
TRBJ1-1,-,TRBV19,ASLLTGGKTEAF
TRBJ1-2,-,TRBV5-1,ASSEETGFLSGYT
TRBJ2-2,-,TRBV10-3,AISLTSPGELF
TRBJ2-3,-,TRBV28,ASSSVGTQY